Each of the 14 T cell receptor beta chains below was sequenced from the same sample in a study of cytomegalovirus exposure and HLA in healthy donors (dated by TCRdb to 2016 to 2017). Libraries were made using the immunoSEQ multiplex PCR assay. For the multiplex PCR, a mixture combining 60 forward primers for TCR Vbeta segments and 13 reverse primers for TCR Jbeta segments was used. TCRdb stores this immuneACCESS table with in-frame sequences only. Part of the clones is absent; in the studies checked, under half of the shortfall reflects unresolved V genes, and no reason is known for the rest. Present in this sample are approximately 120,000 clones, about 80% of which were seen just once. The ten largest clones add up to approximately 7.7% of the sample. The specimen sequenced was PBMCs. These receptors all come from a woman in her 50s in good health and CMV-seropositive.

This chain connects TRBV7-2 to TRBJ2-3; TRBD1 aligns across 7 bases. The length of the CDR3 is 14 residues. The J segment lost 4 bases and the V segment lost 4 bases, leaving 5 bases of the junction unmatched. Per the germline V gene, CDR1 is SGHTA and CDR2 is FQGNSA. CDR3 nucleotide sequence: TGTGCCAGCAGCTCACAGGGGCTTGCAGATACGCAGTATTTT. Its protein product is CASSSQGLADTQYF.

The table lists this clone with a count of one. V and J are TRBV28 and TRBJ2-3, with D possibly matching TRBD2 (7 bases). The V end was cut by 2 bases, the J end by 0 bases, with 9 bases between. This CDR3 is built from 15 residues. Germline loops: CDR1 MDHEN, CDR2 SYDVKM. CDR3 sequence (DNA): TGTGCCAGCAGTTTAGCGGGGGCTAGCACAGATACGCAGTATTTT. Residues: CASSLAGASTDTQYF.

The V call is TRBV27, the J call TRBJ1-1, with 9 bases aligning to TRBD1. The CDR3 runs to 15 residues. CDR1 is MNHEY, CDR2 SMNVEV, per germline (reference sequence). V was clipped by 5 bases and J by 5 bases; unmatched bases: 9. CDR3 amino acids: CASSLFTGGGTEAFF. The DNA of the CDR3 is TGTGCCAGCAGTCTATTCACAGGGGGCGGAACTGAAGCTTTCTTT.

The genes are TRBV6-1 and TRBJ2-5, with TRBD2 identical over 10 bases. The J segment lost 2 bases and the V segment lost 4 bases, leaving 4 bases of the junction unmatched. The CDR3 extends over 15 amino acids. Germline CDR1 MNHNS, CDR2 SASEGT. The CDR3 loop is CASSGGSGGQETQYF. The CDR3 DNA follows: TGTGCCAGCAGTGGGGGTAGCGGGGGGCAAGAGACCCAGTACTTC.

The chain employs TRBV5-1 and TRBJ2-7; 11 nucleotides match TRBD2. Germline V gives CDR1 SGHRS, CDR2 YFSETQ. With 0 bases clipped from V and 1 base from J, the junction kept 0 bases outside the gene matches. This CDR3 contains 15 residues. CDR3 sequence: CASSLVAGGSYEQYF. CDR3 nucleotide sequence: TGCGCCAGCAGCTTGGTAGCGGGAGGGTCCTACGAGCAGTACTTC.

This chain links TRBV7-3 with TRBJ2-3; 8 positions match TRBD2. The V gene end was trimmed by 2 bases and the J gene end by 6 bases; junction bases not matched to a gene: 7. Per the germline V gene, CDR1 is SGHTA and CDR2 is FQGTGA. This CDR3 has 15 amino acids. The CDR3 DNA follows: TGTGCCAGCAGCTTAGCGGGGGGCCCTGCCGATACGCAGTATTTT. Encoded protein: CASSLAGGPADTQYF.

This sequence joins TRBV9 and TRBJ2-7, with TRBD1 matching 8 bases. CDR3 length: 13 residues. Losses at the gene ends were 4 bases for V and 6 bases for J; bases not matched to a gene: 6. The germline V gene encodes CDR1 SGDLS and CDR2 YYNGEE. CDR3 sequence: CASSPMTGAEQYF. The DNA of the CDR3 is TGTGCCAGCAGCCCGATGACAGGGGCCGAGCAGTACTTC.

This chain uses TRBV7-8 with TRBJ1-6; D is possibly TRBD1 (6 bases). The CDR3 runs 14 residues. With 3 bases removed from V and 8 bases from J, the gap between germline ends came to 11 bases. In germline, CDR1 is SGHVS, CDR2 FQNEAQ. CDR3: CASSFNRADSPLHF. For the CDR3, the DNA is TGTGCCAGCAGCTTTAACAGGGCCGATTCACCCCTCCACTTT.

V is TRBV2 and J is TRBJ2-7; TRBD2 aligns across 7 bases. CDR1 and CDR2 from the germline V gene are SNHLY and FYNNEI. This CDR3 comprises 11 residues. After removal of 6 bases from V and 4 bases from J, the junction contained 0 bases not matched to a gene. The CDR3 nucleotides are TGTGCCAGCAGAGCGGGGTACGAGCAGTACTTC. The encoded protein is CASRAGYEQYF.

Here the CDR3 reads CASSATRGGGGAADTQYF. In DNA form, the CDR3 reads TGTGCCAGCAGTGCCACCCGGGGTGGCGGGGGGGCGGCAGATACGCAGTATTTT. The chain has TRBV25-1 and TRBJ2-3; 9 bases align to TRBD2. Trimming took 4 bases from V and 4 from J; bases not matched to a gene: 15. From germline, CDR1 is MGHDK and CDR2 SYGVNS. The CDR3 loop spans 18 amino acids.

V usage is TRBV6-9 and J usage is TRBJ1-5; possibly TRBD1 for D (6 bases). V lost 3 bases, J lost 1 base, and 10 bases lay in between. Germline values: CDR1 MNHGY, CDR2 SVAAGI. The CDR3 totals 15 residues. The CDR3 DNA reads TGTGCCAGCAGTTACTCCGACAGGAGCAATCAGCCCCAGCATTTT. This codes for CASSYSDRSNQPQHF.

The J gene is TRBJ1-5, the V gene TRBV10-1; a weak D match, TRBD1 (6 bases). Germline V gene sequence: CDR1 WNHNN, CDR2 SYGVQD (reference sequence). With 1 base removed from V and 3 bases from J, the gap between germline ends came to 13 bases. There are 16 residues in the CDR3. The CDR3 loop is CASSECGGADNQPQHF. The CDR3 DNA reads TGCGCCAGCAGTGAGTGTGGGGGCGCGGACAATCAGCCCCAGCATTTT.

The genes are TRBV4-1 and TRBJ1-4, with a tentative D call TRBD1 (6 bases). V lost 5 bases and J 5 bases, leaving 9 bases between the germline ends. The germline V gene has CDR1 MGHRA and CDR2 YSYEKL. CDR3 length: 13 residues. The CDR3 protein is CASSRTVNEKLFF. In DNA form, the CDR3 reads TGCGCCAGCAGCAGGACAGTGAATGAAAAACTGTTTTTT.

The genes are TRBV5-4 and TRBJ1-2; no firm D call. The CDR3 spans 15 residues. Trimming removed 2 bases at V and 6 bases at J, with 17 bases between. Germline CDR1 is SGHNT and CDR2 is YYREEE (reference sequence). In nucleotides, the CDR3 is TGTGCCAGCAGCTTAGACTACGGAAGGACGAATGGCTACACCTTC. This gives the protein CASSLDYGRTNGYTF. Full variable domain (missing parts from reference TRBV5-4 and TRBJ1-2): ETGVTQSPTHLIKTRGQQVTLRCSSQSGHNTVSWYQQALGQGPQFIFQYYREEENGRGNFPPRFSGLQFPNYSSELNVNALELDDSALYLCASSLDYGRTNGYTFGSGTRLTVV.